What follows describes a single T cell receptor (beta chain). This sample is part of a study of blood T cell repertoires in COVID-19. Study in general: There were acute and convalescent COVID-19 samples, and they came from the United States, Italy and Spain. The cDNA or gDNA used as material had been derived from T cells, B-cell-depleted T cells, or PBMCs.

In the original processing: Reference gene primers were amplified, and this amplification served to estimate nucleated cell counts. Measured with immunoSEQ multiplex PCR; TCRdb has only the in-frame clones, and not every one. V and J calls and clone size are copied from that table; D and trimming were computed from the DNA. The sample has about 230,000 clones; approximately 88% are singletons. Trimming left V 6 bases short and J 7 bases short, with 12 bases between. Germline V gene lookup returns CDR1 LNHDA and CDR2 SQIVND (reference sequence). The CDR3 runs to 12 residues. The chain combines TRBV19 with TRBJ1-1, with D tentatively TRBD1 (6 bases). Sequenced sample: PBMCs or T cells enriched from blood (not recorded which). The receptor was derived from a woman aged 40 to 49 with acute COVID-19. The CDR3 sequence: CASRQGTFEAFF. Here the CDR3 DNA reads TGTGCCAGTAGACAGGGTACTTTTGAAGCTTTCTTT.